This TCR beta chain derives from a study of blood T cell repertoires in COVID-19. Overall study context: Acute and convalescent COVID-19 specimens originated in the United States, Italy and Spain. T cells, B-cell-depleted T cells, or PBMCs supplied cDNA or gDNA.

The authors' processing: Scientists estimated how many nucleated cells there were by amplifying reference gene primers. Assay: immunoSEQ multiplex PCR; the TCRdb copy retains only in-frame clones and omits some. V and J calls and clone size are those listed in that table; D and trimming were worked out from the DNA. The profile covers around 290,000 clones, with about 89% appearing a single time and around 4.4% taken by the ten largest. Germline V gene data show CDR1 as MNHEY and CDR2 as SVGAGI. CDR3 length: 13 residues. V lost 7 bases and J lost 7; bases outside the gene matches: 7. Sequencing was performed on peripheral blood. The origin of this receptor is a man in his forties with acute or convalescent COVID-19. The gene calls are TRBV6-5 and TRBJ1-2; 9 bases are a match to TRBD1. CDR3 region: CASINRGRGGYTF. The CDR3 nucleotides read TGTGCCAGCATAAACAGGGGGCGCGGTGGCTACACCTTC.